A single sample gave rise to the 7 T cell receptor beta chains below, sequenced in a study of beta chain features in type 1 diabetes. Study results and limitations: Shortening that was moderate but significant affected the TCRB CDR3s of Type 1 diabetes patients in all four CD4+ subsets.

Since all of the isolated RNA was reverse transcribed, expressed TCRB transcripts were what got sequenced. Profiling relied on immunoSEQ multiplex PCR, and the TCRdb table lists in-frame clones only, not all of them. The sample gives 600,000 to 700,000 clones, under 15% of which show up once; about 0.02% is in the top ten. Their antigens remain unidentified. Sequenced sample: naive CD4+ T cells from blood. These receptors were obtained from a man aged 18 to 30 with type 1 diabetes.

This clone has only a few counts. This specimen includes other DNA sequences encoding the same CDR3. This chain connects TRBV28 to TRBJ1-5; D unclear. From germline, CDR1 is MDHEN and CDR2 SYDVKM. The germline V and J ends were trimmed by 5 bases and 4 bases, with 3 bases remaining between them. The CDR3 extends over 11 amino acids. CDR3 coding DNA: TGTGCCAGCAGTGTTAATCAGCCCCAGCATTTT. Its protein product is CASSVNQPQHF. Looking up the rest from reference TRBV28 and TRBJ1-5 gives the full variable domain: DVKVTQSSRYLVKRTGEKVFLECVQDMDHENMFWYRQDPGLGLRLIYFSYDVKMKEKGDIPEGYSVSREKKERFSLILESASTNQTSMYLCASSVNQPQHFGDGTRLSIL.

The chain joins TRBV18 to TRBJ2-3; D not certain. Trimming shortened V by 0 bases and J by 5 bases, and 6 bases separated the two germline ends. The germline V gene encodes CDR1 KGHSH and CDR2 LQKENI. The CDR3 extends over 13 amino acids. CDR3 DNA: TGTGCCAGCTCACCACCGATGGAAGATACGCAGTATTTT. Translated, it gives CASSPPMEDTQYF.

In this sample, this clone turned up a few times. This rearrangement joins TRBV7-2 to TRBJ1-1; D possibly corresponds to TRBD1 (6 bases). V lost 4 bases to trimming and J lost 4 bases, with 13 bases between them. CDR1 and CDR2 (germline): SGHTA, FQGNSA. The CDR3 length is 14 residues. The CDR3 is CASSYRTAGTEAFF. The CDR3 nucleotides read TGTGCCAGCAGCTACAGGACAGCAGGCACTGAAGCTTTCTTT.

Only a few counts were recorded for this clone. V gene TRBV14 combines with J gene TRBJ2-1, with D unresolved. The germline V gene encodes CDR1 SGHDN and CDR2 FVKESK. Deletions cut 1 base from V and 5 bases from J, with 9 bases between. This CDR3 has 14 amino acids. The DNA of the CDR3 is TGTGCCAGCAGCCAAGGCTGGGTGGACAATGAGCAGTTCTTC. Protein product: CASSQGWVDNEQFF.

J is TRBJ2-7 and V is TRBV19; TRBD1 matches at 7 bases. V was pared by 5 bases and J by 5 bases, with 9 bases of the junction left unmatched. This CDR3 spans 14 amino acids. The V gene's germline CDR1 is LNHDA and CDR2 SQIVND (reference sequence). CDR3 region: CASSPRQGWDEQYF. CDR3 coding DNA: TGTGCCAGTAGTCCAAGACAGGGTTGGGACGAGCAGTACTTC. The whole variable domain, remainder taken from reference TRBV19 and TRBJ2-7, is DGGITQSPKYLFRKEGQNVTLSCEQNLNHDAMYWYRQDPGQGLRLIYYSQIVNDFQKGDIAEGYSVSREKKESFPLTVTSAQKNPTAFYLCASSPRQGWDEQYFGPGTRLTVT.

This clone was counted between two and nine times. The chain's CDR3 is CASSSAGTGQPQHF. CDR3 DNA sequence: TGTGCCAGCAGTTCGGCAGGGACGGGTCAGCCCCAGCATTTT. This rearrangement joins TRBV27 to TRBJ1-5, with D possibly being TRBD1 (5 bases). With 4 bases removed from V and 6 bases from J, the gap between germline ends came to 13 bases. This CDR3 comprises 14 residues. Germline V CDR1 and CDR2: MNHEY, SMNVEV (reference sequence).

This clone was picked up a small number of times. The V call is TRBV7-2, the J call TRBJ1-1; a possible D gene is TRBD1 (6 bases). The germline V gene encodes CDR1 SGHTA and CDR2 FQGNSA. The CDR3 is 14 amino acids. Between the trimmed V and J ends, which lost 3 bases and 2 bases, there was a span of 10 bases. Here the CDR3 reads CASSFWTDNTEAFF. CDR3 DNA: TGTGCCAGCAGCTTTTGGACAGACAACACTGAAGCTTTCTTT.